This record concerns one TCR beta chain sequence. The target antigen is unknown. The sample is drawn from a study of metastatic and nonmetastatic thyroid tumors. As for the study in general: A comparison of repertoires was made across blood and tumor or nodule tissue from malignant and benign thyroid patients. Study-level points and caveats: Benign nodules reportedly had significantly lower TCR beta diversity than malignant thyroid tumors in blood and tumor.

Original handling: The distant-metastasis classifier for papillary thyroid cancer was built from CDR3 differences across clinicopathological groups. TCRdb re-clonotyped the PCR reads through MiXCR. TCRdb's processing, not the study's, gives the V and J calls here. The repertoire consists of about 38,000 clones, with roughly 50% occurring once and the leading ten covering approximately 25%. Prior to thyroid surgery, none of the patients had received any treatment. Sequenced input: tumor tissue. The clonotype originates from a male donor with papillary thyroid cancer or a benign thyroid nodule (not recorded which). Some clones in this sample may be carry-over from other donors' samples.

In DNA, the CDR3 is TGTGCCTGGACTGGGCAGGCAAATTCACCCCTCCACTTT. Its protein product is CAWTGQANSPLHF. J is TRBJ1-6 and V is TRBV30; D gene unclear. Between the trimmed V and J ends, which lost 4 bases and 7 bases, there was a span of 11 bases. Germline loops: CDR1 GTSNPN, CDR2 SVGIG (reference sequence). This CDR3 is built from 13 residues.